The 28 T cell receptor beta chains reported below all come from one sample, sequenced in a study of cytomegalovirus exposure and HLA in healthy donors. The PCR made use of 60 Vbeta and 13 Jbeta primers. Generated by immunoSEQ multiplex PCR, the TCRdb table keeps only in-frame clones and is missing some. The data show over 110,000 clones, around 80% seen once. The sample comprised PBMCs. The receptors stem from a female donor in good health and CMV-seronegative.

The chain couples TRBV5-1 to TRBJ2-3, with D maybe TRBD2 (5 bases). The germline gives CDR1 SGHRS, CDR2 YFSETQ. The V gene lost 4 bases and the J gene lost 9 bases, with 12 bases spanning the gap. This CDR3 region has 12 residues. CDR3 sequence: CASSPPSGTQYF. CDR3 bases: TGCGCCAGCAGCCCCCCATCGGGGACGCAGTATTTT.

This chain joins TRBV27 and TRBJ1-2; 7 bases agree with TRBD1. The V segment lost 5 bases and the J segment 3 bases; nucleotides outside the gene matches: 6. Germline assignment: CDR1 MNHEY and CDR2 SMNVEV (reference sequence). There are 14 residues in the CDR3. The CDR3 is CASSDNRGDYGYTF. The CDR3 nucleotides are TGTGCCAGCAGTGATAACAGGGGTGACTATGGCTACACCTTC.

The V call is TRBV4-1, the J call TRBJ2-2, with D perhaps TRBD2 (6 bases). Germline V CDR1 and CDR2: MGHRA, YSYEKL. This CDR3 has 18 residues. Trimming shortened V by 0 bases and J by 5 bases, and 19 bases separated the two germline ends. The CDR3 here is CASSQDWGLAQGTGELFF. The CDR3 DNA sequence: TGCGCCAGCAGCCAAGATTGGGGCCTAGCGCAGGGAACCGGGGAGCTGTTTTTT.

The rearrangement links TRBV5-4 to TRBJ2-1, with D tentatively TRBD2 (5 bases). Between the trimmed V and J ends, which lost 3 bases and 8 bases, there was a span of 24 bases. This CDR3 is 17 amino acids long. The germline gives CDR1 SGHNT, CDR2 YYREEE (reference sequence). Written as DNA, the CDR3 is TGTGCCAGCAGCTCGGACCGACGGACTTATTCGGCTGATGAGCAGTTCTTC. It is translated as CASSSDRRTYSADEQFF.

CDR3 amino acids: CASSGELSYEQYF. DNA for the CDR3: TGTGCCAGCAGTGGTGAGCTCTCCTACGAGCAGTACTTC. The rearrangement links TRBV2 to TRBJ2-7; no definite D call. The germline V and J ends were trimmed by 4 bases and 0 bases, with 7 bases remaining between them. The germline gives CDR1 SNHLY, CDR2 FYNNEI. This CDR3 has 13 residues.

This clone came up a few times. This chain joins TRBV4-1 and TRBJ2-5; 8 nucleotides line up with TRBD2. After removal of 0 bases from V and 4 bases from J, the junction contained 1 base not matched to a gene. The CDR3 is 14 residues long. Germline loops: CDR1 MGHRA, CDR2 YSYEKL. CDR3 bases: TGCGCCAGCAGCCAAGAGACTAGCGCAGAGACCCAGTACTTC. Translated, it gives CASSQETSAETQYF.

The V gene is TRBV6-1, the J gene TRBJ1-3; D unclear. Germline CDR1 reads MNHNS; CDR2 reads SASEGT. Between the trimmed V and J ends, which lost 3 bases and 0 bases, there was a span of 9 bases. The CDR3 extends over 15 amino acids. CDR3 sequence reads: CASSDQRSSGNTIYF. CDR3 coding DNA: TGTGCCAGCAGTGACCAACGCAGCTCTGGAAACACCATATATTTT.

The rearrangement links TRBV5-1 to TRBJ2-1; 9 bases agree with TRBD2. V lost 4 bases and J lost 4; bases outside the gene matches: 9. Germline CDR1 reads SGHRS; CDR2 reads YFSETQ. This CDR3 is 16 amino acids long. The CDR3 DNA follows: TGCGCCAGCAGCCTTGGGACTAGCCTTTGGTACAATGAGCAGTTCTTC. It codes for CASSLGTSLWYNEQFF.

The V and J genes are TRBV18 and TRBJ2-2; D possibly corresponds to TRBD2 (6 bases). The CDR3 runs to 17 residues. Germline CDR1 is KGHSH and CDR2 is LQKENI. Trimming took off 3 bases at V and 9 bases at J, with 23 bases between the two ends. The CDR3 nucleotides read TGTGCCAGCTCACCCCCGATCGCGGGGTTTTATAGCCGGGAGCTGTTTTTT. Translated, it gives CASSPPIAGFYSRELFF.

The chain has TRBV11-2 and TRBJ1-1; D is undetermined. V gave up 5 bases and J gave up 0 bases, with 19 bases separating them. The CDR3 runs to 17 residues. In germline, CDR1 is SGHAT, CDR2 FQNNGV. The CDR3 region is CASSLLDPSNLNTEAFF. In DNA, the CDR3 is TGTGCCAGCAGCCTATTGGATCCTAGTAATTTGAACACTGAAGCTTTCTTT. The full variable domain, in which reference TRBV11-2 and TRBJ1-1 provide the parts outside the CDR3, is EAGVAQSPRYKIIEKRQSVAFWCNPISGHATLYWYQQILGQGPKLLIQFQNNGVVDDSQLPKDRFSAERLKGVDSTLKIQPAKLEDSAVYLCASSLLDPSNLNTEAFFGQGTRLTVV.

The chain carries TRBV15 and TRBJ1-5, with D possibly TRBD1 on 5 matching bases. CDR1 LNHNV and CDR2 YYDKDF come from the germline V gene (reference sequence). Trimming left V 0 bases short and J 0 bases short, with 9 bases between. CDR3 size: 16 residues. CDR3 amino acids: CATSRDRGYSNQPQHF. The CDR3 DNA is TGTGCCACCAGCAGAGATAGGGGATATAGCAATCAGCCCCAGCATTTT.

This chain's CDR3 is CASSPGTGLYEQYF. CDR3 nucleotides: TGTGCCAGCAGCCCCGGGACAGGGCTCTACGAGCAGTACTTC. This rearrangement joins TRBV7-9 to TRBJ2-7, with 9 bases lining up with TRBD1. The CDR3 totals 14 residues. Germline-derived CDR1 and CDR2 are SEHNR and FQNEAQ (reference sequence). J gave up 3 bases and V 5 bases, and 5 bases lay outside the gene matches.

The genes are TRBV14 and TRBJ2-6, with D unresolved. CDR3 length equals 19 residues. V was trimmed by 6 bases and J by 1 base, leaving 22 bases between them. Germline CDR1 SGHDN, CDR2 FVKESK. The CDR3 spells CASRPRGSTLGSGANVLTF. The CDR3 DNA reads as TGTGCCAGCAGGCCAAGAGGTTCCACCCTTGGATCTGGGGCCAACGTCCTGACTTTC.

The CDR3 nucleotides are TGTGCCACGAGGGGGGGTACAGATACGCAGTATTTT. Its protein is CATRGGTDTQYF. V is TRBV2 and J is TRBJ2-3; D may be TRBD2 (7 bases). The CDR3 is 12 residues long. Trimming took off 10 bases at V and 3 bases at J, with 11 bases between the two ends. Germline assignment: CDR1 SNHLY and CDR2 FYNNEI.

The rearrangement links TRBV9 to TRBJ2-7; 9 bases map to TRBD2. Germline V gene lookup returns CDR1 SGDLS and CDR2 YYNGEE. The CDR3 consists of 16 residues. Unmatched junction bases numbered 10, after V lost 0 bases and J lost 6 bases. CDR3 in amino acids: CASSVGPGLASPEQYF. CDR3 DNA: TGTGCCAGCAGCGTAGGACCGGGACTAGCCAGTCCCGAGCAGTACTTC.

The CDR3 DNA is TGTGCCAGCAGCCAGGGACTACGGGACGGCAGCGAGCAGTACTTC. It specifies CASSQGLRDGSEQYF. The genes are TRBV7-8 and TRBJ2-7; TRBD2 agrees at 7 bases. This CDR3 is built from 15 residues. Germline values: CDR1 SGHVS, CDR2 FQNEAQ. The J segment lost 6 bases and the V segment lost 5 bases, leaving 13 bases of the junction unmatched.

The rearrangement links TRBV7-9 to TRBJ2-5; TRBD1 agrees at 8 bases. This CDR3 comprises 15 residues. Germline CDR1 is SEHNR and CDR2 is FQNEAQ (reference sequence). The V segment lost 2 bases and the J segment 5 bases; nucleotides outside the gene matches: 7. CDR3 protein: CASSLSGQEGETQYF. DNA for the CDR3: TGTGCCAGCAGCTTATCGGGACAGGAGGGGGAGACCCAGTACTTC.

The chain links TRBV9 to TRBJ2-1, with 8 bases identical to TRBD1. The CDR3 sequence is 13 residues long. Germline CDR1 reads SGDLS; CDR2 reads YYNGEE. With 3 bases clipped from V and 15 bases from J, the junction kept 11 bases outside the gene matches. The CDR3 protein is CASSAPGGRIPFF. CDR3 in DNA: TGTGCCAGCAGCGCCCCAGGGGGCAGGATTCCGTTCTTC.

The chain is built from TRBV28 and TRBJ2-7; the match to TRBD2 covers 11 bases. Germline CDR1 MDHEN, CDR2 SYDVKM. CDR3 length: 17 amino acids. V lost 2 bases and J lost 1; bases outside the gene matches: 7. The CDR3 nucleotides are TGTGCCAGCAGTTTAGATAAGGGACTAGCGGCATCCTACGAGCAGTACTTC. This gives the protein CASSLDKGLAASYEQYF.

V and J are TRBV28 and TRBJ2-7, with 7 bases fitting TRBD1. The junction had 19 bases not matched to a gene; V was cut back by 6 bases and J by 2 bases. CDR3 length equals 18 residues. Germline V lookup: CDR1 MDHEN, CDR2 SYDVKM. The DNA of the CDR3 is TGTGCCAGCAGCTCCGATTTGAGGGTCACCGGGACAGCCTACGAGCAGTACTTC. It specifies CASSSDLRVTGTAYEQYF. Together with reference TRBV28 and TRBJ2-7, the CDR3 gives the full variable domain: DVKVTQSSRYLVKRTGEKVFLECVQDMDHENMFWYRQDPGLGLRLIYFSYDVKMKEKGDIPEGYSVSREKKERFSLILESASTNQTSMYLCASSSDLRVTGTAYEQYFGPGTRLTVT.

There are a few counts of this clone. The CDR3 region has the DNA TGTGCCAGCAGCTTAGTGGCTAGCGGGGGTGAAAAACTGTTTTTT. This gives the protein CASSLVASGGEKLFF. The chain is built from TRBV7-9 and TRBJ1-4, with D possibly matching TRBD1 (5 bases). The V gene lost 1 base and the J gene lost 7 bases, with 13 bases spanning the gap. Germline V lookup: CDR1 SEHNR, CDR2 FQNEAQ (reference sequence). The CDR3 is 15 amino acids.

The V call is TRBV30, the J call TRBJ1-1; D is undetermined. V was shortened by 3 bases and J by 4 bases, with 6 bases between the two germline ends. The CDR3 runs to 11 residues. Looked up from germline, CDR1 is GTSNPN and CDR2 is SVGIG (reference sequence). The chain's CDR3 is CAWSRGTEAFF. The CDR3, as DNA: TGTGCCTGGAGCAGAGGCACTGAAGCTTTCTTT.

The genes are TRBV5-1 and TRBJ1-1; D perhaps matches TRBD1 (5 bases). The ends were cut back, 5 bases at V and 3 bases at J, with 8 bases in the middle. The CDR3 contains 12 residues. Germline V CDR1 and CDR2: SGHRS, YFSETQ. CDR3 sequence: CASRTVDTEAFF. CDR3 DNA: TGCGCCAGCAGGACAGTAGACACTGAAGCTTTCTTT.

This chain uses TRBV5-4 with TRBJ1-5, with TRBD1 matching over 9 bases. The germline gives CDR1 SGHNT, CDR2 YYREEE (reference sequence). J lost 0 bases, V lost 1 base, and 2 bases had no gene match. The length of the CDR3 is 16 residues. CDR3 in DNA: TGTGCCAGCAGCTTGAGGGGACAGGGTAGCAATCAGCCCCAGCATTTT. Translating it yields CASSLRGQGSNQPQHF.

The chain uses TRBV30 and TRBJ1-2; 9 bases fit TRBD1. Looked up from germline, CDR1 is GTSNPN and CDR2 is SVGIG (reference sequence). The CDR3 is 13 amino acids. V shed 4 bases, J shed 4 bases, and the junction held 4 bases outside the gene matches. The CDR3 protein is CAWNLDRGYGYTF. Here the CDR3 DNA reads TGTGCCTGGAATTTGGACAGGGGCTATGGCTACACCTTC.

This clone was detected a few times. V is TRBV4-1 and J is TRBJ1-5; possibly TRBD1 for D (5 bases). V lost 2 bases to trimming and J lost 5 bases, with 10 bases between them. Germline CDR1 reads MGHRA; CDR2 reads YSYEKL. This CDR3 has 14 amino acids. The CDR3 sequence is CASSQIGQHQPQHF. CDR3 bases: TGCGCCAGCAGCCAAATAGGACAACATCAGCCCCAGCATTTT.

The CDR3 nucleotides read TGTGCCATCAGTGAGCCGCGGACAGGAAACACCATATATTTT. Protein sequence: CAISEPRTGNTIYF. The gene calls are TRBV10-3 and TRBJ1-3; tentative D call: TRBD1 (5 bases). Germline V gene lookup returns CDR1 ENHRY and CDR2 SYGVKD. The V and J ends lost 2 bases and 4 bases respectively, with 9 bases between them. The CDR3 has 14 amino acids.

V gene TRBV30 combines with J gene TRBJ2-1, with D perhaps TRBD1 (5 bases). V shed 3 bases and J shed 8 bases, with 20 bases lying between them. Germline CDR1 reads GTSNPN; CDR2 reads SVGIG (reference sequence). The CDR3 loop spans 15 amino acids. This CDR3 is CAWRLRRAGPYEQFF. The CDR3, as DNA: TGTGCCTGGAGGCTCCGTCGGGCAGGGCCCTATGAGCAGTTCTTC.